A selection of T cell receptor beta chains follows, all from one sample in a study of human T cells and chemical hapten exposure. From the RACE reads, TCRdb called clonotypes with MiXCR, one entry per CDR3 protein. The sample has about 54,000 distinct CDR3 sequences, over 9.5% seen once. Material: whole blood, obtained in connection with sensitization to the hapten diphenylcyclopropenone (DPC). The receptor source for this set is a woman in her fifties or sixties with alopecia areata. Some clones in this sample may be carry-over from other donors' samples. Each CDR3 is given with its conserved first and last residue. D genes are given only for firm matches. Where a row states a size, it is once, few, many or the class of an expanded clone; other rows omit it.

d_gene	abundance	j_gene	v_gene	CDR3aa	CDR3nt
-	-	TRBJ2-3	TRBV14	CAGSQYKAGSTDTQYF	TGTGCCGGCAGCCAATATAAGGCGGGAAGCACAGATACGCAGTATTTT
-	few	TRBJ2-3	TRBV18	CASSPGTQVRHTQYF	TGTGCCAGCTCACCTGGGACACAAGTCAGACATACGCAGTATTTT
-	few	TRBJ1-1	TRBV6-5	CASSYSPGMSEAFF	TGTGCCAGCAGTTACTCACCGGGGATGAGTGAAGCTTTCTTT
TRBD1	many	TRBJ1-2	TRBV9	CASRGQGVYGYTF	TGTGCCAGCAGGGGACAGGGTGTTTATGGCTACACCTTC
-	many	TRBJ1-1	TRBV5-1	CASSTGRVQNTEAFF	TGCGCCAGCAGCACGGGACGGGTTCAGAACACTGAAGCTTTCTTT
TRBD2	few	TRBJ2-4	TRBV6-2/TRBV6-3	CASSYTAGLNIQYF	TGTGCCAGCAGTTATACAGCGGGGCTAAACATTCAGTACTTC
-	-	TRBJ2-7	TRBV18	CGSSTSNENYEQYF	TGTGGCAGCTCCACCAGCAACGAGAACTACGAGCAGTACTTC
-	many	TRBJ2-7	TRBV6-5	CASRGGGTVLEYF	TGTGCCAGCCGAGGTGGGGGGACCGTCTTAGAGTACTTC
-	many	TRBJ2-2	TRBV9	CASSGLGHRNTGELFF	TGTGCCAGCAGCGGGCTAGGGCACAGGAACACCGGGGAGCTGTTTTTT
-	-	TRBJ2-1	TRBV4-1	CASGHAGLTYNEQFF	TGCGCCAGCGGCCATGCGGGGTTAACCTACAATGAGCAGTTCTTC
-	many	TRBJ2-5	TRBV29-1	CSVVWGLVETQYF	TGCAGCGTTGTCTGGGGGTTAGTAGAGACCCAGTACTTC
-	many	TRBJ1-4	TRBV19	CASSSLGTGNEKLFF	TGTGCCAGTAGTAGCCTCGGGACCGGTAATGAAAAACTGTTTTTT
-	-	TRBJ2-7	TRBV7-9	CASSSVQVVRGEQYF	TGTGCCAGCAGCTCCGTCCAGGTAGTGAGAGGCGAGCAGTACTTC
-	few	TRBJ1-1	TRBV7-2	CASSLEAGFGAFF	TGTGCCAGCAGCTTAGAGGCGGGGTTTGGAGCTTTCTTT
-	-	TRBJ2-4	TRBV5-5	CASSRDLAKNIQYF	TGTGCCAGCTCACGGGACCTCGCCAAAAACATTCAGTACTTC
TRBD1	-	TRBJ1-3	TRBV10-3	CAISESGAGQRSGNTIYF	TGTGCCATCAGTGAGTCAGGTGCGGGACAGCGCTCTGGAAACACCATATATTTT
-	-	TRBJ2-5	TRBV9	CASSVATGTTQETQYF	TGTGCCAGCAGCGTAGCGACCGGGACGACCCAAGAGACCCAGTACTTC
TRBD2	once	TRBJ2-1	TRBV7-7	CASSITSGGYNEQFF	TGTGCTAGCAGCATTACTAGCGGGGGTTACAATGAGCAGTTCTTC
-	few	TRBJ2-3	TRBV11-2	CASSVPGFNTQYF	TGTGCCAGCAGCGTTCCAGGGTTTAATACGCAGTATTTT
TRBD2	many	TRBJ2-3	TRBV7-2	CASRGLGLAGTDTQYF	TGTGCCAGCAGGGGTCTGGGACTAGCGGGGACAGATACGCAGTATTTT
-	few	TRBJ2-6	TRBV20-1	CSAQKTKSGANVLTF	TGCAGTGCTCAGAAGACCAAGTCTGGGGCCAACGTCCTGACTTTC
TRBD2	-	TRBJ2-3	TRBV7-2	CASSWRTSGSDTQYF	TGTGCCAGCAGCTGGAGGACTAGCGGGAGTGATACGCAGTATTTT
TRBD2	-	TRBJ2-7	TRBV5-1	CASSVGLAEYEQYF	TGCGCCAGCAGCGTCGGACTAGCGGAGTACGAGCAGTACTTC
-	many	TRBJ1-2	TRBV28	CASSLSYGYTF	TGTGCCAGCAGTTTAAGCTATGGCTACACCTTC
-	many	TRBJ1-5	TRBV6-6	CASMVRPDMNQPQHF	TGTGCCAGCATGGTAAGACCGGATATGAATCAGCCCCAGCATTTT
TRBD1	-	TRBJ2-2	TRBV20-1	CSATTQGVNTGELFF	TGCAGTGCCACAACACAGGGGGTGAACACCGGGGAGCTGTTTTTT
-	few	TRBJ2-7	TRBV28	CASRLRVQSYEQYF	TGTGCCAGCAGATTGAGGGTGCAATCCTACGAGCAGTACTTC
TRBD1	many	TRBJ1-1	TRBV10-2	CASYPQGAMVMNTEAFF	TGCGCCAGCTATCCACAGGGGGCAATGGTAATGAACACTGAAGCTTTCTTT
TRBD2	-	TRBJ2-1	TRBV6-2/TRBV6-3	CASSRDVSGNRYNEQFF	TGTGCCAGCAGCCGAGACGTTAGCGGGAATCGGTACAATGAGCAGTTCTTC
-	-	TRBJ1-6	TRBV29-1	CSVGYNSPLHF	TGCAGCGTCGGATATAATTCACCCCTCCACTTT
-	-	TRBJ2-2	TRBV28	CASRIGGSGNTGELFF	TGTGCCAGCAGGATAGGGGGATCGGGGAACACCGGGGAGCTGTTTTTT
-	few	TRBJ1-4	TRBV4-1	CASSHPTDGLFF	TGCGCCAGCAGCCACCCCACGGATGGGCTGTTTTTT
TRBD1	many	TRBJ1-6	TRBV5-1	CASSTGQGELSPLHF	TGCGCCAGCAGCACCGGACAGGGGGAACTTTCACCCCTCCACTTT
-	few	TRBJ1-6	TRBV5-1	CASSLDPSKSPLHF	TGCGCCAGCAGCTTGGACCCATCTAAGTCACCCCTCCACTTT
-	few	TRBJ2-7	TRBV4-3	CASSQGVHRTYEQYF	TGCGCCAGCAGCCAAGGGGTCCACAGAACCTACGAGCAGTACTTC